This T cell receptor (beta chain) was sequenced in a study of CD8 T cells in Susac syndrome. Overall study results and limits: The number of individuals included in the study's TCR sequencing and HLA analysis was acknowledged as relatively small.

CD8+ and CD4+ T cells from blood underwent TCR beta sequencing. Healthy donors formed controls matched for age and sex. Isolation of CD8+ and CD4+ T cells was performed negatively, whereas enrichment of TEMRA cells was done by FACS. To note about this clonotype: What it recognizes is unknown.

Germline lookup yields CDR1 MNHNY and CDR2 SVGAGI (reference sequence). CDR3 length: 15 amino acids. V was cut by 1 base and J by 1 base, with 8 bases left in between. With random hexamers, reverse transcription was performed on about 0.5 to 1 ug of RNA. TCRdb passed the immunoSEQ multiplex PCR reads through MiXCR, listing each CDR3 protein once. The sample has more than 75,000 distinct CDR3 sequences; over 85% are singletons. The chain joins TRBV6-6 to TRBJ1-5, with D maybe TRBD1 (5 bases). The clonotype comes from a human donor in good health. Input material: CD8+ T cells from PBMCs. CDR3 DNA sequence: TGTGCCAGCAGTTACTACCGGGACAGCAATCAGCCCCAGCATTTT. Translation: CASSYYRDSNQPQHF.